This TCR beta chain was retrieved from a study of cytotoxic CD8 clonotypes in ibrutinib-treated CLL. Study as a whole: IGHV unmutated roughly 18; relapsed/refractory 11; treatment-naive approximately 15. On average, roughly 94,000 productive rearrangements and approximately 250,000 productive templates per sample.

General study findings and limits: At ibrutinib response, clonality increased, and at progression it declined back toward baseline. The study sampled sustained-remission and progressing patients at different times.

Sequenced by immunoSEQ multiplex PCR; TCRdb stores in-frame clones only, minus some. The data contain about 300,000 clones, 70% to 80% of them seen just once; the ten biggest clones take up roughly 6%. Germline loops: CDR1 SQVTM, CDR2 ANQGSEA. The CDR3 has 13 residues. With V trimmed by 5 bases and J by 7 bases, 6 bases remained unmatched. Details on this clone: Its antigen is not identified.

The material sequenced was PBMCs, taken at disease progression, from a patient treated with ibrutinib. The receptor was isolated from a human donor with chronic lymphocytic leukemia. The chain is built from TRBV29-1 and TRBJ1-4; 8 bases match TRBD1. DNA for the CDR3: TGCAGCGTTCACACAGGGGGGGTTGAAAAACTGTTTTTT. Its protein is CSVHTGGVEKLFF.